Each of the 15 T cell receptor beta chains below was sequenced from the same sample in a study of monozygotic twins with inflammatory bowel disease. TCRdb reanalyzed the 5' RACE reads, giving one entry per CDR3 protein sequence and no DNA. Found here are some 450,000 distinct CDR3 sequences; the top ten clones hold roughly 2.2%. Sequencing was carried out using blood. These receptors were collected from a human donor with ulcerative colitis or Crohn's disease, or a healthy co-twin of an affected twin (not recorded which).

The rearrangement joins TRBV11-2 to TRBJ1-4; TCRdb's D gene call, TRBD1, goes unchecked for lack of DNA. The CDR3 is 16 residues long. The germline V gene encodes CDR1 SGHAT and CDR2 FQNNGV. The CDR3 sequence: CASSPPNRATNEKLFF. The full variable domain, rest sourced from reference TRBV11-2 and TRBJ1-4, is EAGVAQSPRYKIIEKRQSVAFWCNPISGHATLYWYQQILGQGPKLLIQFQNNGVVDDSQLPKDRFSAERLKGVDSTLKIQPAKLEDSAVYLCASSPPNRATNEKLFFGSGTQLSVL.

V gene TRBV5-6 combines with J gene TRBJ1-3. The CDR3 is 17 residues long. Germline values: CDR1 SGHDT, CDR2 YYEEEE. This CDR3 is CASSSVVFTLAGNTIYF.

The V call is TRBV20-1, the J call TRBJ2-1; TCRdb reports TRBD1, a call that lacks DNA to check it against. CDR1 DFQATT and CDR2 SNEGSKA come from the germline V gene (reference sequence). This CDR3 is built from 15 residues. CDR3 protein: CSAIGGPYSYNEQFF.

The genes are TRBV10-3 and TRBJ1-2; TCRdb reports TRBD1, a call that lacks DNA to check it against. Germline loops: CDR1 ENHRY, CDR2 SYGVKD. The CDR3 spans 13 residues. The CDR3: CAISTGSPYGYTF.

The chain uses TRBV30 and TRBJ2-1. This CDR3 has 14 amino acids. Per the germline V gene, CDR1 is GTSNPN and CDR2 is SVGIG (reference sequence). CDR3 loop: CAWSPEMAYNEQFF.

The chain carries TRBV7-2 and TRBJ2-7; TCRdb proposes TRBD2, but this gene call is untestable without DNA. Germline loops: CDR1 SGHTA, CDR2 FQGNSA. The CDR3 covers 14 residues. This chain's CDR3 is CASSRGAGGYEQYF. The entire variable domain, with the rest obtained from reference TRBV7-2 and TRBJ2-7, is as follows: GAGVSQSPSNKVTEKGKDVELRCDPISGHTALYWYRQSLGQGLEFLIYFQGNSAPDKSGLPSDRFSAERTGGSVSTLTIQRTQQEDSAVYLCASSRGAGGYEQYFGPGTRLTVT.

The chain is built from TRBV20-1 and TRBJ2-3; the TCRdb call, TRBD1, lacks DNA for checking. In germline, CDR1 is DFQATT, CDR2 SNEGSKA (reference sequence). There are 13 residues in the CDR3. The CDR3 sequence: CSATDRGPDTQYF.

V gene TRBV29-1 combines with J gene TRBJ2-3; TCRdb picks TRBD2, but there is no DNA to check that call. The CDR3 covers 16 residues. Germline V CDR1 and CDR2: SQVTM, ANQGSEA. CDR3: CSVEIGLAGTTDTQYF.

J is TRBJ1-1 and V is TRBV20-1; TCRdb indicates TRBD1, and absent DNA this call remains unverified. Per the germline V gene, CDR1 is DFQATT and CDR2 is SNEGSKA (reference sequence). The CDR3 sequence is 14 residues long. The chain's CDR3 is CSARQGHMNTEAFF.

The chain carries TRBV29-1 and TRBJ2-4; the TCRdb call, TRBD1, lacks DNA for checking. The V gene's germline CDR1 is SQVTM and CDR2 ANQGSEA. This CDR3 region has 15 residues. The CDR3 here is CSVTLAPPQGDIQYF.

Here the CDR3 reads CASSPQGVYGYTF. The chain has TRBV5-4 and TRBJ1-2; TCRdb indicates TRBD1, and absent DNA this call remains unverified. In germline, CDR1 is SGHNT, CDR2 YYREEE (reference sequence). CDR3 size: 13 residues.

The rearrangement joins TRBV3-1 to TRBJ2-1; there is no DNA to check the TCRdb D call of TRBD2. The CDR3 consists of 11 residues. The germline gives CDR1 LGHDT, CDR2 YNNKEL (reference sequence). This CDR3 reads CASTQRDEQFF.

This sequence joins TRBV20-1 and TRBJ1-4. The CDR3 has 12 amino acids. CDR1 DFQATT and CDR2 SNEGSKA come from the germline V gene (reference sequence). CDR3: CSARLAGEKLFF.

The rearrangement links TRBV10-3 to TRBJ2-7; no DNA is available, so the TRBD1 call from TCRdb remains unchecked. The CDR3 loop spans 14 amino acids. Germline CDR1 ENHRY, CDR2 SYGVKD. The CDR3 here is CAISARGPQSEQYF.

The rearrangement uses TRBV5-4 and TRBJ1-1; TCRdb's D call, TRBD1, is unchecked because there is no DNA. CDR1 SGHNT and CDR2 YYREEE come from the germline V gene (reference sequence). The CDR3 runs to 15 residues. The CDR3 spells CASRMGGFGGTEAFF.